One sample yielded the 13 T cell receptor beta chains listed below, sequenced in a study of T cells in Graves' hyperthyroidism and ophthalmopathy. The TCR beta CDR3 regions underwent amplification using RNA transcripts as the source. RT-PCR in the first round (using the HTBI primer set) targeted the TCR CDR3. TCRdb re-called the multiplex PCR reads through MiXCR, storing one row per CDR3 protein. This table holds roughly 500,000 distinct CDR3 sequences, around 50% found once. The sequenced material came from peripheral blood or thyroid tissue (not recorded which). The source is an adult woman with Graves' disease, either hyperthyroidism or ophthalmopathy (not recorded which).

Only a few counts were recorded for this clonotype. The CDR3 protein is CASSYSGQGNYGYTF. CDR3 in DNA: TGTGCCAGCAGTTATTCGGGACAGGGCAACTATGGCTACACCTTC. The V gene is TRBV6-2 or TRBV6-3, the J gene TRBJ1-2, with 9 bases lining up with TRBD1. The CDR3 has 15 residues. Germline lookup yields CDR1 MNHEY and CDR2 SVGEGT. The V and J ends lost 3 bases and 2 bases, in that order; junction bases with no gene match: 4.

This chain uses TRBV11-2 with TRBJ1-1, with 7 bases identical to TRBD1. CDR1 and CDR2 from the germline V gene are SGHAT and FQNNGV. J gave up 0 bases and V 1 base, and 5 bases lay outside the gene matches. The CDR3 extends over 16 amino acids. The CDR3 loop is CASSLGDSSLNTEAFF. CDR3 DNA sequence: TGTGCCAGCAGCTTAGGGGACAGTTCGCTGAACACTGAAGCTTTCTTT.

The CDR3 sequence is CSVEDRVETQYF. The DNA of the CDR3 is TGCAGCGTTGAGGACAGGGTGGAGACCCAGTACTTC. This sequence joins TRBV29-1 and TRBJ2-5; 8 nucleotides match TRBD1. This CDR3 has 12 residues. CDR1 is SQVTM, CDR2 ANQGSEA, per germline. V shed 3 bases and J 5 bases; nucleotides not matched to a gene: 2.

In its sample, this clonotype was seen many times. This chain uses TRBV2 with TRBJ2-7; D not certain. Germline assignment: CDR1 SNHLY and CDR2 FYNNEI. The CDR3 has 15 residues. The germline V and J ends were trimmed by 2 bases and 3 bases, with 14 bases remaining between them. This CDR3 is CASSERAATHYEQYF. The CDR3, as DNA: TGTGCCAGCAGTGAAAGGGCGGCAACCCACTACGAGCAGTACTTC.

In this sample, this clonotype turned up a few times. The chain employs TRBV7-2 and TRBJ1-2; tentatively, D is TRBD1 (6 bases). V was cut by 5 bases and J by 7 bases, with 14 bases left in between. Germline-derived CDR1 and CDR2 are SGHTA and FQGNSA. The CDR3 is made up of 13 amino acids. This CDR3 reads CASSPGQFPGYTF. The CDR3 DNA reads TGTGCCAGCAGCCCCGGACAGTTCCCTGGCTACACCTTC.

As for this clonotype: The CDR3 end shows no conserved phenylalanine or tryptophan, and so a read error is likely. This chain links TRBV5-1 with TRBJ2-5; D remains ambiguous. V lost 3 bases and J lost 1, with 10 bases in between. CDR1 is SGHRS and CDR2 is YFSETQ in the germline V gene. CDR3 length: 14 residues. CDR3 sequence (DNA): TGCGCCAGCAGCTCACTCGGTTGCCAAGAGACCCAGTACCTC. This gives the protein CASSSLGCQETQYL.

The table lists this clonotype with a few counts. The chain recombines TRBV24-1 with TRBJ2-3, with 8 positions matching TRBD1. Looked up from germline, CDR1 is KGHDR and CDR2 is SFDVKD. There are 15 residues in the CDR3. V gave up 4 bases and J gave up 4 bases; unmatched junction bases: 6. DNA for the CDR3: TGTGCCACCAGTGACCCTTTGGGACAGGCAGATACGCAGTATTTT. This encodes CATSDPLGQADTQYF.

This clonotype was found many times. This chain links TRBV2 with TRBJ1-2; D call uncertain. This CDR3 region has 11 residues. V gave up 8 bases and J gave up 5 bases, with 9 bases separating them. Germline lookup yields CDR1 SNHLY and CDR2 FYNNEI. CDR3 in DNA: TGTGCCAGCCAGGAACAATATGGCTACACCTTC. Its translation is CASQEQYGYTF.

The gene calls are TRBV29-1 and TRBJ1-3; TRBD1 matches at 8 bases. The length of the CDR3 is 16 residues. The trim removed 7 bases at V and 4 bases at J, leaving 15 bases unmatched. The germline V gene has CDR1 SQVTM and CDR2 ANQGSEA. CDR3: CSAMTGGQAGGNTIYF. Written as DNA, the CDR3 is TGCAGCGCGATGACCGGGGGACAGGCTGGGGGAAACACCATATATTTT. Looking up the rest from reference TRBV29-1 and TRBJ1-3 gives the full variable domain: SAVISQKPSRDICQRGTSLTIQCQVDSQVTMMFWYRQQPGQSLTLIATANQGSEATYESGFVIDKFPISRPNLTFSTLTVSNMSPEDSSIYLCSAMTGGQAGGNTIYFGEGSWLTVV.

This sequence joins TRBV28 and TRBJ1-3; no definite D call. Germline V CDR1 and CDR2: MDHEN, SYDVKM. The CDR3 is made up of 14 amino acids. Trimming stripped 7 bases from V and 0 bases from J, with 10 bases between. The CDR3 loop reads CASTLSHSGNTIYF. CDR3 bases: TGTGCCAGCACGCTGTCCCACTCTGGAAACACCATATATTTT. Variable domain in full (rest from reference TRBV28 and TRBJ1-3): DVKVTQSSRYLVKRTGEKVFLECVQDMDHENMFWYRQDPGLGLRLIYFSYDVKMKEKGDIPEGYSVSREKKERFSLILESASTNQTSMYLCASTLSHSGNTIYFGEGSWLTVV.

This clonotype was seen many times. This chain uses TRBV9 with TRBJ1-4, with D hard to call. CDR3 length: 14 amino acids. Trimming stripped 0 bases from V and 6 bases from J, with 9 bases between. Germline CDR1 is SGDLS and CDR2 is YYNGEE. The CDR3 coding sequence is TGTGCCAGCAGCGTAGAGGCCACTTATGAAAAACTGTTTTTT. Amino acids: CASSVEATYEKLFF. The complete variable domain, with remaining parts taken from reference TRBV9 and TRBJ1-4, reads DSGVTQTPKHLITATGQRVTLRCSPRSGDLSVYWYQQSLDQGLQFLIQYYNGEERAKGNILERFSAQQFPDLHSELNLSSLELGDSALYFCASSVEATYEKLFFGSGTQLSVL.

The chain has TRBV29-1 and TRBJ1-4; no firm D call. The CDR3 spans 14 residues. The germline CDR1 and CDR2 sequences are SQVTM and ANQGSEA. With 5 bases removed from V and 6 bases from J, the gap between germline ends came to 16 bases. The CDR3 protein is CSVLIAGRDEKLFF. The DNA for the CDR3 is TGCAGCGTTCTTATCGCTGGGAGAGATGAAAAACTGTTTTTT.

The V gene is TRBV9, the J gene TRBJ1-2, with D possibly TRBD1 on 6 matching bases. The CDR3 totals 16 residues. CDR1 and CDR2 from the germline V gene are SGDLS and YYNGEE. Trimming took 7 bases from V and 7 from J, leaving 26 bases between them. The CDR3 DNA reads as TGTGCCAGCTCACCATCGTCGGCAGTCGAGGGGGGTGGCTACACCTTC. Amino acids: CASSPSSAVEGGGYTF.